Listed below are T cell receptor beta chains from one sample, sequenced in a study of blood T cells in healthy people across ages. One entry per CDR3 protein, called by TCRdb with MiXCR from the 5' RACE reads. This sample has around 520,000 distinct CDR3 sequences; about 27% occur once, and the top ten carry under 4.5%. These same records also appear under a second study, on T cells of mothers and their children.

Sequences were obtained from blood. The receptors here all came from a boy between 2 and 15 years old in good health. CDR3s include the opening cysteine and the closing phenylalanine or tryptophan. A D gene is named only where the DNA matches it firmly. Expanded clones are given a class, and other clones once, few, many or no size at all.

length: 14; V: TRBV19; D: .; size: .; J: TRBJ1-2; DNA: TGTGCCAGTAGTATTGCACACAGTGGCTATGGCTACACCTTC; CDR3: CASSIAHSGYGYTF
length: 14; V: TRBV29-1; D: .; size: .; J: TRBJ2-6; DNA: TGCAGCGCCGGAGAGGACTCTGGGGCCAACGTCCTGACTTTC; CDR3: CSAGEDSGANVLTF
length: 15; V: TRBV6-5; D: .; size: .; J: TRBJ2-1; DNA: TGTGCCAGCAGTTACTCCAGCACAGGGTACAATGAGCAGTTCTTC; CDR3: CASSYSSTGYNEQFF
length: 12; V: TRBV12-3/TRBV12-4; D: .; size: .; J: TRBJ2-3; DNA: TGTGCCAGCAGTCCTGGCCCCGGGACGCAGTATTTT; CDR3: CASSPGPGTQYF
length: 15; V: TRBV4-1; D: .; size: few; J: TRBJ2-6; DNA: TGCGCCAGCAGCCAAGAAGGCAGGCGACTCGACGTCCTGACTTTC; CDR3: CASSQEGRRLDVLTF
length: 14; V: TRBV6-5; D: TRBD2; size: few; J: TRBJ2-7; DNA: TGTGCCAGCATTTCAGCGGGAGCGAACTACGAGCAGTACTTC; CDR3: CASISAGANYEQYF
length: 15; V: TRBV4-3; D: .; size: few; J: TRBJ2-1; DNA: TGCGCCAGCAGCCAAATACTGGGACCCCTCGATGAGCAGTTCTTC; CDR3: CASSQILGPLDEQFF
length: 16; V: TRBV5-1; D: .; size: .; J: TRBJ2-3; DNA: TGCGCCAGCAGCTTGGCCGCGAGTGGCAACACAGATACGCAGTATTTT; CDR3: CASSLAASGNTDTQYF
length: 13; V: TRBV6-6; D: .; size: .; J: TRBJ2-7; DNA: TGTGCCAGCAGCCAGACTCAGGGACCCGAGCAGTACTTC; CDR3: CASSQTQGPEQYF
length: 15; V: TRBV6-1; D: TRBD1; size: .; J: TRBJ2-1; DNA: TGTGCCAGCAGTGAAGCGGCCACAGGGGGCAATGAGCAGTTCTTC; CDR3: CASSEAATGGNEQFF
length: 14; V: TRBV12-3/TRBV12-4; D: .; size: many; J: TRBJ2-7; DNA: TGTGCCAGCAGCCCTGGGGGGACCTCCTACGAGCAGTACTTC; CDR3: CASSPGGTSYEQYF